This T cell receptor beta chain was identified during a study of CD8+ T cells in alopecia areata. Once RNA had been extracted, it was reverse transcribed into cDNA to act as the sequencing template. Clones were read by immunoSEQ multiplex PCR, and TCRdb kept only the in-frame ones, dropping some. The sample has more than 95,000 clones, around 59% seen once. Per the germline V gene, CDR1 is ENHRY and CDR2 is SYGVKD. The length of the CDR3 is 16 residues. J gave up 5 bases and V 6 bases, and 10 bases lay outside the gene matches. This clone has just a few counts. The origin of this receptor is a human donor in good health. The rearrangement links TRBV10-3 to TRBJ2-3, with 11 bases fitting TRBD2. Sequences were obtained from CD4+ T cells sorted from blood. The CDR3 coding sequence is TGTGCCATCAGCCTAGTTAGCGGGGGGGCGAGAGATACGCAGTATTTT. As protein: CAISLVSGGARDTQYF.